The rows below give T cell receptor beta chains drawn from one sample of a study of blood T cell repertoires in COVID-19. This table comes from immunoSEQ multiplex PCR, and its TCRdb copy is limited to in-frame clones, with some not included. The sample includes 200,000 to 250,000 clones, around 89% of them seen just once. Sequenced material: peripheral blood. These receptors were obtained from a man younger than 45 with COVID-19, enrolled during active disease. Each CDR3 is given with its conserved first and last residue. A D gene is named only where the DNA matches it firmly. Clone size appears in some rows only: once, few, many, or a class for an expanded clone.

clone_size d_call j_call v_call cdr3_nt cdr3_aa
NA NA TRBJ1-6 TRBV27 TGTGCCAGCAGTTTGTTCAAAAATTCACCCCTCCACTTT CASSLFKNSPLHF
once TRBD1 TRBJ2-7 TRBV6-5 TGTGCCAGCAGTTACGGACAGGGAAGGGAGCAGTACTTC CASSYGQGREQYF
NA TRBD2 TRBJ2-7 TRBV20-1 TGCAGTGCTAGTTGGGGGGGACTAGCTTTCCCCTACGAGCAGTACTTC CSASWGGLAFPYEQYF
once NA TRBJ1-5 TRBV27 TGTGCCAGCAGTTTATCCAGGGGAGGGAATCAGCCCCAGCATTTT CASSLSRGGNQPQHF
NA NA TRBJ2-3 TRBV28 TGTGCCAGCAGGAGGGAGCGAGTCGCAGATACGCAGTATTTT CASRRERVADTQYF
NA NA TRBJ1-3 TRBV18 TGTGCCAGCTCACCACCGGGGGGGACCCTCACTGGAAACACCATATATTTT CASSPPGGTLTGNTIYF
NA NA TRBJ1-1 TRBV6-1 TGTGCCAGCAGTGAAGCGACGAGGCCCGCTTTCTTT CASSEATRPAFF
NA TRBD2 TRBJ2-1 TRBV5-1 TGCGCCAGCAGTCCCGGGGGGGAGCAGTTCTTC CASSPGGEQFF
NA NA TRBJ1-2 TRBV7-8 TGTGCCAGCAGCGCCCAACAGGGAAGGGATGGCTACACCTTC CASSAQQGRDGYTF
NA TRBD1 TRBJ1-6 TRBV7-9 TGTGCCAGCAGCGGACAGGGAGTTAGTAGCTCCTATAATTCACCCCTCCACTTT CASSGQGVSSSYNSPLHF
once TRBD1 TRBJ1-1 TRBV6-6 TGTGCCAGCAGCCGTCCCGGGACAGGAGCCACTGAAGCTTTCTTT CASSRPGTGATEAFF
NA TRBD2 TRBJ2-2 TRBV11-3 TGTGCCAGCAGCTTAGATCTTCCAGCGGGGGCCGGGGAGCTGTTTTTT CASSLDLPAGAGELFF
NA TRBD2 TRBJ2-2 TRBV27 TGTGCCAGCAGTTTCGGGGTGGAGGCTAGCGGGGGCCGTACCGGGGAGCTGTTTTTT CASSFGVEASGGRTGELFF
NA NA TRBJ2-3 TRBV7-9 TGTGCCAGCAGCTTTCGGAGGGGATCTAGCACAGATACGCAGTATTTT CASSFRRGSSTDTQYF
NA TRBD1 TRBJ2-7 TRBV27 TGTGCCAGCAGTTCTCCAGGGACAGCCTACGAGCAGTACTTC CASSSPGTAYEQYF
NA NA TRBJ1-5 TRBV28 TGTGCCAGCAGGAAGACTTTCAGGGGTCAGCCCCAGCATTTT CASRKTFRGQPQHF
once NA TRBJ1-2 TRBV5-1 TGCGCCAGCAGCTTGGGTTGGGGGGGCGATGGCTACACCTTC CASSLGWGGDGYTF
NA TRBD1 TRBJ1-1 TRBV11-2 TGTGCCAGCAGACTACCGGTTTCCGGGACAGGGGTCGGTGAAGCTTTCTTT CASRLPVSGTGVGEAFF
NA NA TRBJ1-5 TRBV27 TGTGCCAGCAGTTTAACCACTCTCACAGGACATCAGCCCCAGCATTTT CASSLTTLTGHQPQHF
NA NA TRBJ2-7 TRBV7-6 TGTGCCAGCAGCTTCAGTGTTGAAGGGGACGAGCAGTACTTC CASSFSVEGDEQYF
NA TRBD1 TRBJ1-6 TRBV4-3 TGCGCCAGCAGCCAACAAACCGACAGGGTCAATTCACCCCTCCACTTT CASSQQTDRVNSPLHF
NA TRBD2 TRBJ2-1 TRBV7-9 TGTGCCAGCAGATTAGCGGGAGGGAGGTACAATGAGCAGTTCTTC CASRLAGGRYNEQFF
NA TRBD2 TRBJ2-7 TRBV19 TGTGCCAGTAGCCCAGCCGGGACTAGCGGTTACGAGCAGTACTTC CASSPAGTSGYEQYF
NA NA TRBJ1-2 TRBV6-4 TGTGCCAGCAGTGACTCGGCAGCCGGGGGGGGCTACACCTTC CASSDSAAGGGYTF
NA NA TRBJ2-3 TRBV27 TGTGCCAGCAGTGGGTCGACAGGAGCCACCATAGATACGCAGTATTTT CASSGSTGATIDTQYF
NA NA TRBJ2-5 TRBV5-1 TGCGCCAGCAGCTTGTTGACTCTCCAAGAGACCCAGTACTTC CASSLLTLQETQYF
NA NA TRBJ1-6 TRBV7-3 TGTGCCAGCAGCTTTGGTATAGCGGCCTCACCCCTCCACTTT CASSFGIAASPLHF
NA NA TRBJ2-2 TRBV5-1 TGCGCCAGCAGCTTGTCCCCTAGCGACAACACCGGGGAGCTGTTTTTT CASSLSPSDNTGELFF
NA TRBD2 TRBJ2-3 TRBV24-1 TGTGCCACCAGTGATGGGGGGGCAGATACGCAGTATTTT CATSDGGADTQYF
NA TRBD1 TRBJ2-7 TRBV30 TGTGCCTGGACTCCGGGACAGGGACCCTACGAGCAGTACTTC CAWTPGQGPYEQYF
NA TRBD1 TRBJ1-1 TRBV5-1 TGCGCCAGCACCCAGGGGGCCGGAACTGAAGCTTTCTTT CASTQGAGTEAFF
NA TRBD2 TRBJ2-7 TRBV24-1 TGTGCCACCAGTGACCCACGGACTAGCGGGGGGCCGCAGTACTTC CATSDPRTSGGPQYF
NA TRBD1 TRBJ2-5 TRBV27 TGTGCCAGCAGATCAACCTACTTAACTGGACAGGGGTTTGAGACCCAGTACTTC CASRSTYLTGQGFETQYF